The 27 T cell receptor beta chains in this list originate from one sample, sequenced in a study of shared clonotypes between healthy human individuals. Clones were sequenced by immunoSEQ multiplex PCR, and TCRdb holds only the in-frame ones, with some missing. The table shows fewer than 650,000 clones, with 60% to 85% occurring only once. The sample consisted of PBMCs. Receptor source: a woman between 40 and 55 years old in good health. Some clones in this sample may be carry-over from other donors' samples.

This clone was detected a few times. The CDR3 DNA sequence: TGTGCCAGCAGCCTGGGACTAGCGGGAGATTACGAGCAGTACTTC. Translating it yields CASSLGLAGDYEQYF. The V call is TRBV5-6, the J call TRBJ2-7; 14 bases agree with TRBD2. The trim removed 4 bases at V and 4 bases at J, leaving 4 bases unmatched. From germline, CDR1 is SGHDT and CDR2 YYEEEE. The CDR3 extends over 15 amino acids.

The gene calls are TRBV30 and TRBJ2-1; 11 positions match TRBD2. Germline CDR1 is GTSNPN and CDR2 is SVGIG (reference sequence). The CDR3 sequence is 16 residues long. V lost 1 base and J lost 2; bases outside the gene matches: 4. CDR3 amino acids: CAWSDAGLAAYNEQFF. Written as DNA, the CDR3 is TGTGCCTGGAGTGATGCGGGACTAGCGGCCTACAATGAGCAGTTCTTC.

The chain combines TRBV5-4 with TRBJ2-5, with TRBD2 matching over 10 bases. This CDR3 region has 17 residues. The V and J ends lost 5 bases and 0 bases, in that order; junction bases with no gene match: 10. Per the germline V gene, CDR1 is SGHNT and CDR2 is YYREEE (reference sequence). CDR3 in DNA: TGTGCCAGCAGTGAGCGGGAGGGCCGAAATAACCAAGAGACCCAGTACTTC. This codes for CASSEREGRNNQETQYF.

This rearrangement joins TRBV19 to TRBJ2-3, with D possibly called TRBD1 or TRBD2 (6 bases each). Germline assignment: CDR1 LNHDA and CDR2 SQIVND (reference sequence). The V end was cut by 6 bases, the J end by 3 bases, with 19 bases between. This CDR3 has 16 residues. The CDR3 loop reads CASREDRLGGTDTQYF. Written as DNA, the CDR3 is TGTGCCAGTAGGGAGGACAGACTAGGGGGGACAGATACGCAGTATTTT.

The V and J genes are TRBV4-1 and TRBJ2-7; no clear D gene. Germline CDR1 MGHRA, CDR2 YSYEKL. Trimming took 1 base from V and 2 from J, leaving 12 bases between them. This CDR3 contains 15 residues. CDR3 in DNA: TGCGCCAGCAGCCAAGGAGACACGCGACCCTACGAGCAGTACTTC. Its protein product is CASSQGDTRPYEQYF.

The gene calls are TRBV2 and TRBJ2-3, with TRBD2 matching 12 bases. The CDR3 consists of 16 residues. The V gene end was trimmed by 4 bases and the J gene end by 4 bases; junction bases not matched to a gene: 6. Germline V CDR1 and CDR2: SNHLY, FYNNEI. The CDR3 reads CASSGSSGRASDTQYF. CDR3 DNA sequence: TGTGCCAGCAGTGGATCTAGCGGGAGGGCATCAGATACGCAGTATTTT.

This chain connects TRBV30 to TRBJ1-4; D is uncertain. Germline CDR1 and CDR2: GTSNPN and SVGIG (reference sequence). The CDR3 length is 11 residues. The V end was cut by 1 base, the J end by 7 bases, with 4 bases between. The chain's CDR3 is CAWSGGEKLFF. CDR3 DNA: TGTGCCTGGAGTGGGGGTGAAAAACTGTTTTTT.

The J gene is TRBJ2-3, the V gene TRBV28; TRBD1 matches 9 bases. This CDR3 region has 16 residues. Per germline, CDR1 MDHEN and CDR2 SYDVKM. J gave up 2 bases and V 5 bases, and 8 bases lay outside the gene matches. The CDR3 region has the DNA TGTGCCAGCAGTGAACTAGGGACAGGGAACACAGATACGCAGTATTTT. Amino acids: CASSELGTGNTDTQYF. Using reference TRBV28 and TRBJ2-3 for the parts outside the CDR3, the full variable domain is DVKVTQSSRYLVKRTGEKVFLECVQDMDHENMFWYRQDPGLGLRLIYFSYDVKMKEKGDIPEGYSVSREKKERFSLILESASTNQTSMYLCASSELGTGNTDTQYFGPGTRLTVL.

The chain couples TRBV15 to TRBJ1-1, with D perhaps TRBD1 (5 bases). This CDR3 region has 14 residues. Trimming stripped 0 bases from V and 5 bases from J, with 10 bases between. Germline CDR1 and CDR2: LNHNV and YYDKDF (reference sequence). The CDR3 region has the DNA TGTGCCACCAGCAGAGACAGGGCGGCGACTGAAGCTTTCTTT. It translates to CATSRDRAATEAFF.

By share of the sample, this clone is medium-sized. The same CDR3 also results from other DNA sequences found in this sample. The CDR3, as DNA: TGTGCCAGCAGTTTCCTCCGCTACTCACCCTACGAGCAGTACTTC. The encoded protein is CASSFLRYSPYEQYF. The chain joins TRBV7-9 to TRBJ2-7; no definite D call. The CDR3 extends over 15 amino acids. The V end was cut by 6 bases, the J end by 2 bases, with 17 bases between. Germline CDR1 reads SEHNR; CDR2 reads FQNEAQ (reference sequence). The variable domain in full, with the rest retrieved from reference TRBV7-9 and TRBJ2-7, is DTGVSQNPRHKITKRGQNVTFRCDPISEHNRLYWYRQTLGQGPEFLTYFQNEAQLEKSRLLSDRFSAERPKGSFSTLEIQRTEQGDSAMYLCASSFLRYSPYEQYFGPGTRLTVT.

The chain couples TRBV28 to TRBJ1-2, with TRBD1 as a possible D gene (5 bases). The ends were cut back, 6 bases at V and 8 bases at J, with 16 bases in the middle. Germline assignment: CDR1 MDHEN and CDR2 SYDVKM. The CDR3 has 13 amino acids. For the CDR3, the DNA is TGTGCCAGCAGCAGGGTGGGGGAAAGGGGCTACACCTTC. Amino acid sequence: CASSRVGERGYTF.

This rearrangement joins TRBV10-3 to TRBJ2-5; D could derive from TRBD1 or TRBD2 (5 bases each). The CDR3 totals 16 residues. With 3 bases removed from V and 4 bases from J, the gap between germline ends came to 18 bases. Per the germline V gene, CDR1 is ENHRY and CDR2 is SYGVKD. CDR3 nucleotides: TGTGCCATCAGTGATCCAGGGAGTCAATTCGGAGAGACCCAGTACTTC. Translating gives CAISDPGSQFGETQYF.

The chain carries TRBV30 and TRBJ2-1; the D gene is possibly TRBD1 (6 bases). Trimming cost V 5 bases and J 0 bases, with 17 bases left between them. Germline V gene sequence: CDR1 GTSNPN, CDR2 SVGIG (reference sequence). The CDR3 is 16 amino acids. This chain's CDR3 is CAWGTPQGTSYNEQFF. The DNA for the CDR3 is TGTGCCTGGGGGACCCCTCAGGGGACCTCCTACAATGAGCAGTTCTTC.

The chain has TRBV27 and TRBJ2-1, with TRBD1 matching over 8 bases. The ends lost 6 bases at V and 4 bases at J; junction bases unmatched: 2. Germline CDR1 is MNHEY and CDR2 is SMNVEV (reference sequence). This CDR3 spans 13 amino acids. CDR3 nucleotides: TGTGCCAGCAGCAGGGGGCTATACAATGAGCAGTTCTTC. Translation: CASSRGLYNEQFF.

The V gene is TRBV25-1, the J gene TRBJ1-4; D not certain. V lost 2 bases and J 7 bases, leaving 2 bases between the germline ends. The CDR3 covers 11 residues. CDR1 and CDR2 (germline): MGHDK, SYGVNS. Here the CDR3 reads CASSELEKLFF. The CDR3 DNA reads as TGTGCCAGCAGTGAACTTGAAAAACTGTTTTTT. Combining the CDR3 with reference TRBV25-1 and TRBJ1-4 gives the whole variable domain EADIYQTPRYLVIGTGKKITLECSQTMGHDKMYWYQQDPGMELHLIHYSYGVNSTEKGDLSSESTVSRIRTEHFPLTLESARPSHTSQYLCASSELEKLFFGSGTQLSVL.

J is TRBJ2-7 and V is TRBV5-4; D is undetermined. The CDR3 length is 12 residues. Looked up from germline, CDR1 is SGHNT and CDR2 is YYREEE (reference sequence). The V gene lost 4 bases and the J gene lost 5 bases, with 10 bases spanning the gap. CDR3 in DNA: TGTGCCAGCAGCACATGGGGTCACGAGCAGTACTTC. Translation gives CASSTWGHEQYF. Complete variable domain (other parts from reference TRBV5-4 and TRBJ2-7): ETGVTQSPTHLIKTRGQQVTLRCSSQSGHNTVSWYQQALGQGPQFIFQYYREEENGRGNFPPRFSGLQFPNYSSELNVNALELDDSALYLCASSTWGHEQYFGPGTRLTVT.

The rearrangement joins TRBV5-1 to TRBJ2-5, with TRBD1 identical over 7 bases. The CDR3 has 14 amino acids. The J segment lost 1 base and the V segment lost 4 bases, leaving 4 bases of the junction unmatched. Germline loops: CDR1 SGHRS, CDR2 YFSETQ. The CDR3: CASSQTGFQETQYF. The CDR3 DNA sequence: TGCGCCAGCAGCCAGACAGGGTTCCAAGAGACCCAGTACTTC. The whole variable domain, remainder taken from reference TRBV5-1 and TRBJ2-5, is KAGVTQTPRYLIKTRGQQVTLSCSPISGHRSVSWYQQTPGQGLQFLFEYFSETQRNKGNFPGRFSGRQFSNSRSEMNVSTLELGDSALYLCASSQTGFQETQYFGPGTRLLVL.

Comment on this clone: Additional DNA sequences in this sample encode the identical CDR3. The CDR3 here is CASSLLAGGVREQYF. CDR3 DNA: TGTGCCAGTAGTCTGCTAGCGGGAGGAGTCCGCGAGCAGTACTTC. The rearrangement links TRBV19 to TRBJ2-7; TRBD2 agrees at 11 bases. V lost 5 bases to trimming and J lost 6 bases; unmatched junction nucleotides: 9. Germline CDR1 LNHDA, CDR2 SQIVND (reference sequence). CDR3 length: 15 amino acids.

V and J are TRBV27 and TRBJ2-7; D perhaps matches TRBD1 (5 bases). CDR1 and CDR2 (germline): MNHEY, SMNVEV (reference sequence). The V gene lost 4 bases and the J gene lost 1 base, with 11 bases spanning the gap. The CDR3 is 14 residues long. CDR3 coding DNA: TGTGCCAGCAGTTCACCAGGGTTGTCCTACGAGCAGTACTTC. Translating gives CASSSPGLSYEQYF.

This CDR3 is CASSFPGDSYNSPLHF. The DNA of the CDR3 is TGTGCCAGCAGTTTTCCCGGGGACTCCTATAATTCACCCCTCCACTTT. V and J are TRBV28 and TRBJ1-6; D gene uncertain. The CDR3 has 16 amino acids. Trimming removed 3 bases from V and 0 bases from J, with 9 bases in between. The germline gives CDR1 MDHEN, CDR2 SYDVKM.

The rearrangement uses TRBV9 and TRBJ2-3, with a tentative D call TRBD2 (6 bases). Germline V gene lookup returns CDR1 SGDLS and CDR2 YYNGEE. This CDR3 comprises 17 residues. V lost 6 bases and J lost 4, with 24 bases in between. The CDR3 DNA follows: TGTGCCAGCACCCGAGACGGGAGATCAGGAGGCGCAGATACGCAGTATTTT. Residues: CASTRDGRSGGADTQYF.

Comments on this clone: A far more abundant clone sits one base away, making this likely a read error. The identical CDR3 is also encoded by other nucleotide sequences in the sample. This sequence joins TRBV5-4 and TRBJ1-5, with D unclear. Germline-derived CDR1 and CDR2 are SGHNT and YYREEE (reference sequence). The CDR3 has 17 amino acids. Written as DNA, the CDR3 is TGTGCCAGCAGCTACTCTAAGGACTTTCAGACCCATCAGCCCCAGCACTTT. Its protein product is CASSYSKDFQTHQPQHF.

J is TRBJ2-7 and V is TRBV18; TRBD1 aligns across 9 bases. Germline V gives CDR1 KGHSH, CDR2 LQKENI. The CDR3 runs to 14 residues. The ends lost 4 bases at V and 3 bases at J; junction bases unmatched: 4. The CDR3 nucleotides read TGTGCCAGCTCACGGGACAGGGTCGGCTACGAGCAGTACTTC. Residues: CASSRDRVGYEQYF.

The rearrangement uses TRBV9 and TRBJ2-1; TRBD1 agrees at 7 bases. The CDR3 loop spans 16 amino acids. With 3 bases clipped from V and 0 bases from J, the junction kept 6 bases outside the gene matches. Germline-derived CDR1 and CDR2 are SGDLS and YYNGEE. The CDR3 region is CASSAQGQLSYNEQFF. The CDR3 nucleotides read TGTGCCAGCAGCGCCCAGGGACAGCTCTCCTACAATGAGCAGTTCTTC.

This clone was recorded only once. This chain connects TRBV7-6 to TRBJ2-1, with TRBD2 matching over 8 bases. J gave up 7 bases and V 5 bases, and 10 bases lay outside the gene matches. Per the germline V gene, CDR1 is SGHVS and CDR2 is FNYEAQ. The CDR3 loop spans 15 amino acids. DNA for the CDR3: TGTGCCAGCAGCCCTAGGGAGCGGGAGAGGAATGAGCAGTTCTTC. Translated: CASSPRERERNEQFF.

This sequence joins TRBV23-1 and TRBJ2-3; 8 nucleotides match TRBD2. TRBV23-1 belongs to the ORF category, with a function that is uncertain. The CDR3 is 16 residues long. Trimming removed 8 bases from V and 5 bases from J; junction bases left unmatched: 15. CDR3 bases: TGCGCCAGCGGGTCGACTAGCGAGTCCGCTGAAGATACGCAGTATTTT. This gives the protein CASGSTSESAEDTQYF.

This chain links TRBV7-8 with TRBJ2-6; no definite D call. In germline, CDR1 is SGHVS, CDR2 FQNEAQ. This CDR3 comprises 14 residues. Trimming shortened V by 5 bases and J by 1 base, and 6 bases separated the two germline ends. The CDR3 sequence: CASSIRSGANVLTF. Here the CDR3 DNA reads TGTGCCAGCAGCATAAGATCTGGGGCCAACGTCCTGACTTTC.